This T cell receptor (beta chain) was sequenced in a study of shared clonotypes between healthy human individuals. Study overall: Ranging from 18 to 49 in age, donors were two women and three men. Study results and limitations: Naive subsets, compared against memory subsets, generally had larger estimated richness values.

Per the germline V gene, CDR1 is GTSNPN and CDR2 is SVGIG (reference sequence). The CDR3 runs to 15 residues. The J segment lost 2 bases and the V segment lost 2 bases, leaving 2 bases of the junction unmatched. CD45RO-negative CD8 cells positively selected for CCR7 made up the naive population, which excluded terminally differentiated effector memory CD45RA+ cells. With respect to this clone: Its target is not known.

Sequenced by immunoSEQ multiplex PCR; TCRdb stores in-frame clones only, minus some. This table holds hundreds of thousands of clones, about 91% found once. The gene calls are TRBV30 and TRBJ2-6; 8 bases are a match to TRBD1. The sequencing input was naive CD8+ T cells sorted from blood. This TCR was recovered from a man in his thirties or forties in good health. As DNA, the CDR3 is TGTGCCTGGAGTCAGGGGGCGCCTGGGGCCAACGTCCTGACTTTC. Protein product: CAWSQGAPGANVLTF.